This TCR beta chain was sequenced during a study of T cells in Graves' hyperthyroidism and ophthalmopathy. Study-wide findings and caveats: Ophthalmopathy and stable hyperthyroidism were told apart by a 13 V-J model.

Germline V gives CDR1 SGHNT, CDR2 YYREEE (reference sequence). Trimming removed 4 bases from V and 8 bases from J; junction bases left unmatched: 16. The length of the CDR3 is 17 residues. Graves' hyperthyroidism without ophthalmopathy progression within 18 months was termed stable. RNA transcripts were the template for amplifying TCR beta CDR3 regions. First-round RT-PCR targeting the TCR CDR3 was performed with the HTBI primer set. TCRdb ran MiXCR on the multiplex PCR reads and lists one entry per CDR3 protein. The data show a few hundred thousand distinct CDR3 sequences, about 43% seen once. Comment on this clonotype: Antigen unknown.

The chain combines TRBV5-4 with TRBJ1-1, with 11 positions matching TRBD1. The sequence came from a young woman with Graves' hyperthyroidism. Material: peripheral blood or thyroid tissue (not recorded which). CDR3 sequence reads: CASSPGGTGGPTTEAFF. The CDR3 nucleotides are TGTGCCAGCAGCCCGGGGGGGACAGGGGGTCCCACTACCGAAGCTTTCTTT.